One T cell receptor beta chain is described in this entry. Its antigen is as yet unknown. The sample originates from a study of Ad26.COV2.S vaccination and SARS-CoV-2 variants. Looking at the study overall: Intramuscular Ad26.COV2.S doses were given once or twice, 56 days apart. General study results and limits: Among vaccine recipients, spike-specific TCR breadth exceeded that of placebo recipients. People who got the vaccine or the placebo had similar non-spike TCR breadth.

The data were produced by immunoSEQ multiplex PCR, yet TCRdb's version contains in-frame clones alone and is incomplete. The sample shows about 350,000 clones, roughly 89% of them seen only once. The CDR3 extends over 14 amino acids. V lost 0 bases to trimming and J lost 6 bases, with 9 bases between them. From germline, CDR1 is LGHDT and CDR2 YNNKEL (reference sequence). Specified treatment: around 19 received Ad26.COV2.S at low or high dose, single or two shots; about 5 received placebo; per-sample allocation not given. Day 63 after the first vaccine or placebo injection was the time point for sampling.

The chain joins TRBV3-1 (or the pseudogene TRBV3-2) to TRBJ2-1, with D tentatively TRBD1 (5 bases). The source was peripheral blood, collected in a trial of Ad26.COV2.S vaccine versus placebo. This clonotype was sampled from a person aged 18-60 years who received the Ad26.COV2.S COVID-19 vaccine or a placebo. CDR3 in DNA: TGTGCCAGCAGCCAAGAAGGCAGGGCCAATGAGCAGTTCTTC. Protein: CASSQEGRANEQFF.